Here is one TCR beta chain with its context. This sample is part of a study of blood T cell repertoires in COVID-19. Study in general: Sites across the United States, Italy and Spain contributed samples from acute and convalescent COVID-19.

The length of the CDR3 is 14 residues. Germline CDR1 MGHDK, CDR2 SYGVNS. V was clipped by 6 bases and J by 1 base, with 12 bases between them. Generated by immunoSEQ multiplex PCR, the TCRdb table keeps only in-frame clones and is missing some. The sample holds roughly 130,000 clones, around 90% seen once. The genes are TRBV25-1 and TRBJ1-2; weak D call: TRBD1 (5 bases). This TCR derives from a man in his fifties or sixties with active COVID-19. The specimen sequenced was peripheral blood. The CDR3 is CASSQGIFNYGYTF. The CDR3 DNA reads TGTGCCAGCAGCCAGGGAATATTTAACTATGGCTACACCTTC.